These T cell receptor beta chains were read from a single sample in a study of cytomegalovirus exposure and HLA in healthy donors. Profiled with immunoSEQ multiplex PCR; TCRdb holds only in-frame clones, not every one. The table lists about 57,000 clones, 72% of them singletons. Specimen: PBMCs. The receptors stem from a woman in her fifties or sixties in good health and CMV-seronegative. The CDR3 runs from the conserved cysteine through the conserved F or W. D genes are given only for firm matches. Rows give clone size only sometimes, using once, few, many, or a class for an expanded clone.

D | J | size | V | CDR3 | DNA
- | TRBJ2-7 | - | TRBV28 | CASSTTDKTYEQYF | TGTGCCAGCAGTACCACTGACAAGACCTACGAGCAGTACTTC
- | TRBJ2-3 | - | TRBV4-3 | CASSFGSQGDTQYF | TGCGCCAGCAGCTTCGGGTCGCAAGGAGATACGCAGTATTTT
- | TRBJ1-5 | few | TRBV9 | CASSLHGRAEPQHF | TGTGCCAGCAGCCTCCATGGGCGGGCTGAGCCCCAGCATTTT
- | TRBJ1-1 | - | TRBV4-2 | CASSDRDNAVAFF | TGTGCCAGCAGCGACCGGGACAACGCGGTGGCTTTCTTT
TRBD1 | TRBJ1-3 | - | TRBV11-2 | CASSFRTGSGNTIYF | TGTGCCAGCAGCTTCAGGACAGGGTCTGGAAACACCATATATTTT
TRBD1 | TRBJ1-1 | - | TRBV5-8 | CASSRRGYNTEAFF | TGTGCCAGCAGCCGCAGGGGGTACAACACTGAAGCTTTCTTT
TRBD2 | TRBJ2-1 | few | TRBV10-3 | CAIQRGGGNNEQFF | TGTGCCATCCAGCGTGGGGGGGGAAACAATGAGCAGTTCTTC
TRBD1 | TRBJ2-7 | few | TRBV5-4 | CASSPDRGYEQYF | TGTGCCAGCAGCCCGGACAGGGGATACGAGCAGTACTTC
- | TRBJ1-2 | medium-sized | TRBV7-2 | CASSQGGIGYGYTF | TGTGCCAGCAGCCAAGGGGGTATAGGCTATGGCTACACCTTC
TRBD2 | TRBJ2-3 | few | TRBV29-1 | CSVGGTSVTDTQYF | TGCAGCGTAGGCGGGACTAGCGTCACAGATACGCAGTATTTT
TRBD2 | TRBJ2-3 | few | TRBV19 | CASSAGLAGVDTQYF | TGTGCCAGTAGTGCAGGACTAGCGGGAGTAGATACGCAGTATTTT
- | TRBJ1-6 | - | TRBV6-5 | CASSWGDSPLHF | TGTGCCAGCAGTTGGGGGGACTCCCCCCTCCACTTT
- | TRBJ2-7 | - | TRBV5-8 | CASSIPQGNEQYF | TGTGCCAGCAGCATCCCTCAGGGGAACGAGCAGTACTTC
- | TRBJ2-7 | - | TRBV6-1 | CASSEAQRHSYEQYF | TGTGCCAGCAGTGAAGCGCAGAGGCACTCCTACGAGCAGTACTTC
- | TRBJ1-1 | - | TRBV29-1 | CSVDQGHKMIEAFF | TGCAGCGTTGATCAGGGACACAAGATGATTGAAGCTTTCTTT
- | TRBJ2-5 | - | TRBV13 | CASSSWGEETQYF | TGTGCCAGCAGCTCCTGGGGGGAGGAGACCCAGTACTTC
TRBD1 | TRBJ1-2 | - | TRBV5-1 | CASSQGTGGDYGYTF | TGCGCCAGCAGCCAGGGGACAGGCGGGGACTATGGCTACACCTTC
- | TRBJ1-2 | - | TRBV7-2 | CASSPSEEFGRHF | TGTGCCAGCAGCCCTTCGGAGGAGTTCGGGAGGCACTTC
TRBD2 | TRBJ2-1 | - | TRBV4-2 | CASSQVALAGDYEQFF | TGTGCCAGCAGCCAAGTCGCTCTAGCGGGAGACTATGAGCAGTTCTTC
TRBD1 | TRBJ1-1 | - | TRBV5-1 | CASSLGQGGTEAFF | TGCGCCAGCAGCTTGGGTCAGGGGGGAACTGAAGCTTTCTTT
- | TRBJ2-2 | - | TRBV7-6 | CASSFSLRGRRDTGELFF | TGTGCCAGCAGCTTTTCCCTGCGTGGCAGGAGGGACACCGGGGAGCTGTTTTTT
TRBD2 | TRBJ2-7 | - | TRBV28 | CASSFQKTSGGIYEQYF | TGTGCCAGCAGTTTTCAGAAGACTAGCGGGGGGATCTACGAGCAGTACTTC
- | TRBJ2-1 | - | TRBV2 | CASTPGGLRYNEQFF | TGTGCCAGCACTCCTGGAGGGCTCCGGTACAATGAGCAGTTCTTC
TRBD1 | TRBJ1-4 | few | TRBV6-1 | CASSAGQGPEKLFF | TGTGCCAGCAGCGCGGGACAGGGGCCTGAAAAACTGTTTTTT
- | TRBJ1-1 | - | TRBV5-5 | CASSLPPGIETFF | TGTGCCAGCAGCTTGCCGCCGGGGATTGAGACTTTCTTT
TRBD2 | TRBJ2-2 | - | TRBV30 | CALRTSGNTGELFF | TGTGCCTTAAGAACTAGCGGTAACACCGGGGAGCTGTTTTTT
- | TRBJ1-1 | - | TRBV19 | CASSTGNSFQRTEAFF | TGTGCCAGTAGTACCGGGAACAGTTTCCAGAGGACTGAAGCTTTCTTT
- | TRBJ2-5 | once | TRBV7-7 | CASSLSPSGTQYF | TGTGCCAGCAGCCTCTCCCCGTCAGGGACCCAGTACTTC
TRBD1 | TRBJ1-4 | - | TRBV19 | CASSGQGNEKLFF | TGTGCCAGCTCGGGACAGGGGAATGAAAAACTGTTTTTT
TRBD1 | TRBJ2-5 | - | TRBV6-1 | CASSAQTGAEETQYF | TGTGCCAGCAGTGCGCAGACAGGGGCGGAAGAGACCCAGTACTTC
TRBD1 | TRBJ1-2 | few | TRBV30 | CAWSRDRPRGYTF | TGTGCCTGGAGCCGGGACAGGCCTCGGGGCTACACCTTC
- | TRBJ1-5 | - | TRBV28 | CASSFGARGNQPQHF | TGTGCCAGCAGTTTCGGCGCGAGGGGCAATCAGCCCCAGCATTTT
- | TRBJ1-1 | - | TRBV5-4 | CASSPKGGDTEAFF | TGTGCCAGCAGCCCGAAGGGAGGAGACACTGAAGCTTTCTTT
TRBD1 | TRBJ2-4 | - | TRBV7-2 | CASSLRRGRGQNIQYF | TGTGCCAGCAGCTTAAGGAGGGGCAGGGGGCAAAACATTCAGTACTTC
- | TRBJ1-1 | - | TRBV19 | CASSIGTGLATEAFF | TGTGCCAGTAGTATAGGTACAGGGCTGGCCACTGAAGCTTTCTTT
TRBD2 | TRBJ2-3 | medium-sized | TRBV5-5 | CASSPTSGRTDTQYF | TGTGCCAGCAGCCCGACTAGCGGGAGAACAGATACGCAGTATTTT
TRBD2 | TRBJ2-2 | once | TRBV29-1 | CSVGTSGNTGELFF | TGCAGCGTTGGGACTAGCGGAAACACCGGGGAGCTGTTTTTT
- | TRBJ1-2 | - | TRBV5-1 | CASSPGTGGGYTF | TGCGCCAGCAGCCCAGGGACTGGAGGTGGCTACACCTTC
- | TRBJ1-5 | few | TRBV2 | CASRESDFGSPQHF | TGTGCCAGCAGGGAGTCCGATTTTGGGTCCCCCCAGCATTTT
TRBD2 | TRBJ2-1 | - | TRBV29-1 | CSVEGLAGGDEQFF | TGCAGCGTTGAGGGCCTAGCGGGGGGGGATGAGCAGTTCTTC
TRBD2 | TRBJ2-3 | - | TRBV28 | CASSFPSGGVTDTQYF | TGTGCCAGCAGTTTTCCTAGCGGGGGGGTCACAGATACGCAGTATTTT
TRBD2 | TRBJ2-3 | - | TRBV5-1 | CASSLAGGTADTQYF | TGCGCCAGCAGCCTAGCGGGAGGAACGGCAGATACGCAGTATTTT
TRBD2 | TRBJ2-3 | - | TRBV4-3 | CASSQHSGGVEDTQYF | TGCGCCAGCAGCCAACATAGCGGGGGGGTCGAGGATACGCAGTATTTT